Following are 12 T cell receptor beta chains from one sample sequenced in a study of blood T cell repertoires in COVID-19. Data came from immunoSEQ multiplex PCR; TCRdb stores just in-frame clones and leaves some out. The repertoire holds approximately 120,000 clones, with just under 85% as singletons. The sequenced material came from peripheral blood. These receptor sequences come from a human donor in a cohort sampled during active COVID-19.

This chain links TRBV19 with TRBJ1-1; D possibly corresponds to TRBD1 (6 bases). The V and J ends lost 5 bases and 2 bases respectively, with 15 bases between them. The germline V gene encodes CDR1 LNHDA and CDR2 SQIVND (reference sequence). This CDR3 has 15 amino acids. The DNA of the CDR3 is TGTGCCAGTAGTCCGATCGGCAGGGGAAACACTGAAGCTTTCTTT. This encodes CASSPIGRGNTEAFF.

The genes are TRBV7-9 and TRBJ2-1, with 8 nucleotides matching TRBD2. Germline lookup yields CDR1 SEHNR and CDR2 FQNEAQ (reference sequence). The length of the CDR3 is 15 residues. After removal of 5 bases from V and 4 bases from J, the junction contained 7 bases not matched to a gene. The CDR3 sequence: CASSPRGGPYNEQFF. CDR3 nucleotides: TGTGCCAGCAGCCCTCGGGGGGGGCCTTACAATGAGCAGTTCTTC.

J is TRBJ1-2 and V is TRBV6-2 or TRBV6-3, with D maybe TRBD1 (5 bases). The germline V and J ends were trimmed by 5 bases and 7 bases, with 17 bases remaining between them. This CDR3 contains 14 residues. The germline gives CDR1 MNHEY, CDR2 SVGEGT. The CDR3 DNA follows: TGTGCCAGCAGTCAGCAGGGCCCAATGAGTGGCTACACCTTC. This sequence encodes CASSQQGPMSGYTF.

The DNA of the CDR3 is TGCAGCGAGCAGGACAGGGCAAACACTGAAGCTTTCTTT. Amino acids: CSEQDRANTEAFF. J is TRBJ1-1 and V is TRBV29-1; 8 nucleotides line up with TRBD1. CDR3 size: 13 residues. The germline V gene has CDR1 SQVTM and CDR2 ANQGSEA. V lost 7 bases to trimming and J lost 2 bases; unmatched junction nucleotides: 6.

The chain employs TRBV20-1 and TRBJ1-6, with D uncertain. In germline, CDR1 is DFQATT, CDR2 SNEGSKA (reference sequence). The V gene lost 3 bases and the J gene lost 0 bases, with 12 bases spanning the gap. This CDR3 spans 16 amino acids. CDR3 nucleotide sequence: TGCAGTGCTAGTTGGTCGGAGAGCTCCTATAATTCACCCCTCCACTTT. It encodes CSASWSESSYNSPLHF.

The chain links TRBV4-1 to TRBJ2-7, with TRBD1 identical over 8 bases. This CDR3 spans 14 amino acids. Germline V gene lookup returns CDR1 MGHRA and CDR2 YSYEKL. The trim removed 5 bases at V and 5 bases at J, leaving 8 bases unmatched. CDR3 loop: CASSVPGQAHEQYF. DNA for the CDR3: TGCGCCAGCAGCGTGCCGGGACAGGCACACGAGCAGTACTTC.

The chain has TRBV2 and TRBJ1-1; D gene ambiguous. This CDR3 comprises 14 residues. V gave up 6 bases and J gave up 0 bases, with 11 bases separating them. CDR1 and CDR2 (germline): SNHLY, FYNNEI. Here the CDR3 reads CASSPERVNTEAFF. DNA for the CDR3: TGTGCCAGCAGCCCGGAGAGGGTGAACACTGAAGCTTTCTTT.

V usage is TRBV6-5 and J usage is TRBJ1-2; D unresolved. This CDR3 spans 13 amino acids. The ends were cut back, 0 bases at V and 8 bases at J, with 10 bases in the middle. CDR1 is MNHEY, CDR2 SVGAGI, per germline. The CDR3 spells CASSYSRSLGYTF. CDR3 nucleotides: TGTGCCAGCAGTTACTCTCGGTCTCTGGGCTACACCTTC.

The chain has TRBV3-1 (or the pseudogene TRBV3-2) and TRBJ1-2; no reliable D call. CDR3 size: 13 residues. Germline CDR1 LGHDT, CDR2 YNNKEL (reference sequence). Deletions cut 4 bases from V and 4 bases from J, with 10 bases between. The CDR3 bases are TGTGCCAGCAGCCTAGGCAGCGTCTATGGCTACACCTTC. It codes for CASSLGSVYGYTF.

The chain recombines TRBV10-3 with TRBJ1-2, with a weak D call TRBD1 (5 bases). Trimming took 2 bases from V and 8 from J, leaving 9 bases between them. CDR1 is ENHRY, CDR2 SYGVKD, per germline. The CDR3 has 12 amino acids. CDR3 nucleotide sequence: TGTGCCATCAGTGAGGGCGGGACCGGCTACACCTTC. Translated, it gives CAISEGGTGYTF.

The chain combines TRBV7-9 with TRBJ1-1; TRBD1 aligns across 8 bases. Germline values: CDR1 SEHNR, CDR2 FQNEAQ (reference sequence). J lost 1 base, V lost 5 bases, and 3 bases had no gene match. The CDR3 loop spans 14 amino acids. The CDR3: CASSPGQGNTEAFF. CDR3 nucleotides: TGTGCCAGCAGCCCAGGACAGGGGAACACTGAAGCTTTCTTT.

This chain joins TRBV7-3 and TRBJ2-2, with D perhaps matching TRBD2 (6 bases). The CDR3 extends over 14 amino acids. V lost 1 base and J lost 8, with 11 bases in between. Germline values: CDR1 SGHTA, CDR2 FQGTGA. CDR3 sequence (DNA): TGTGCCAGCAGCTTAATAGCGGCAGCGGGGGAGCTGTTTTTT. Protein product: CASSLIAAAGELFF.